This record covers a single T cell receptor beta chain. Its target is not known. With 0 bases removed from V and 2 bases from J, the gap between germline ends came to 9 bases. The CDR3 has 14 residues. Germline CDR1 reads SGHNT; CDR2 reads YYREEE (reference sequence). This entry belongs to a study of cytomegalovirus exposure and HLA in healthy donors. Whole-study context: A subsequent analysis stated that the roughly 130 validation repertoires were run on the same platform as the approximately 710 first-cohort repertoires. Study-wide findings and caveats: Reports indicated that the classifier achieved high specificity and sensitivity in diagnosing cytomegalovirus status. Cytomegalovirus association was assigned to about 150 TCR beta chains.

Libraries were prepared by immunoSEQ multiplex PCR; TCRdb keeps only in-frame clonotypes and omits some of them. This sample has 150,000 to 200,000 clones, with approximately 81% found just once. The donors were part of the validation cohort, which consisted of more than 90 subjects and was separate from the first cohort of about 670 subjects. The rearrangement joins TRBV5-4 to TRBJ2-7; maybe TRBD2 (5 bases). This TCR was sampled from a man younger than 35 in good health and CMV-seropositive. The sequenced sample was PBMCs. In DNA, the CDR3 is TGTGCCAGCAGCTTGGATCGGGATACCTACGAGCAGTACTTC. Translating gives CASSLDRDTYEQYF.